This TCR beta chain was recorded in a study of immune evolution from preneoplasia to lung adenocarcinoma. Assay used: immunoSEQ multiplex PCR; TCRdb lists only in-frame clones, some missing. This sample has tens of thousands of clones, with over 75% found just once. Germline CDR1 and CDR2: MDHEN and SYDVKM. V shed 10 bases, J shed 9 bases, and the junction held 18 bases outside the gene matches. The CDR3 sequence is 14 residues long. This clonotype was obtained from a person between 55 and 70 years old with lung adenocarcinoma. This chain connects TRBV28 to TRBJ2-7, with 7 bases that match TRBD1. Sequencing was performed on FFPE invasive lung adenocarcinoma tissue. The CDR3 sequence is CATARDRDTSGQYF. CDR3 DNA sequence: TGTGCCACCGCCCGAGACAGGGACACTTCGGGGCAGTACTTC.